This is a list of T cell receptor beta chains from one sample in a study of control samples from healthy donors and cancer patients. Profiled with immunoSEQ multiplex PCR; TCRdb holds only in-frame clones, not every one. The data contain approximately 150,000 clones, under 95% of them singletons. Source material: blood. These receptors all come from a man aged 35-49 years in good health. CDR3s leave out the opening cysteine and the closing phenylalanine or tryptophan. The order of the fields is V gene, J gene, CDR3 protein.

>TRBV5-4|TRBJ1-4
ASSLGGQGEEKLF
>TRBV6-2/TRBV6-3|TRBJ1-1
ASSYILDGDTEAF
>TRBV7-2|TRBJ2-1
ASRRRLAGGLSSYNEQF
>TRBV18|TRBJ1-1
ASSPPSGGVGTEAF
>TRBV20-1|TRBJ1-2
SASGQSRGVNGYT
>TRBV19|TRBJ2-1
ASSHGTGGYNEQF
>TRBV19|TRBJ1-2
ASSRGIINYGYT
>TRBV29-1|TRBJ1-1
SVVPGATEAF
>TRBV6-1|TRBJ2-1
ASSAKSSIRDNEQF
>TRBV6-5|TRBJ2-2
ASRVTGNTGELF
>TRBV5-1|TRBJ2-2
ASSLVQGYTGELF
>TRBV6-5|TRBJ1-3
ASTRKPTGNTIY
>TRBV6-4|TRBJ2-4
ASSDSIASGGLAKNIQY
>TRBV11-2|TRBJ1-5
ASSPRPTGQPQH
>TRBV6-6|TRBJ2-2
ASSNTGTGGSGELF
>TRBV6-2/TRBV6-3|TRBJ2-3
ASSYKRESTDTQY
>TRBV28|TRBJ1-4
ASSFNEKLF
>TRBV12-5|TRBJ2-6
ASGLRSSSGANVLT
>TRBV4-2|TRBJ1-6
ASSQDMAGGDSPLH
>TRBV5-1|TRBJ2-7
ASKSWDRGLSEQY
>TRBV28|TRBJ1-3
ASSIDRSSGNTIY
>TRBV6-2/TRBV6-3|TRBJ2-3
ASSSGTRTDTQY
>TRBV4-2|TRBJ2-1
ASSQAAQANEQF
>TRBV6-6|TRBJ2-1
ASTKTGTGFYNEQF
>TRBV5-8|TRBJ2-3
ASSLRSTDTQY
>TRBV4-1|TRBJ1-1
ASSLGPQRTEAF
>TRBV9|TRBJ1-1
ASSVEVQATFTEAF
>TRBV5-4|TRBJ2-1
ASSRPGTGAYNEQF
>TRBV4-2|TRBJ1-2
ASSQDRTDGYT
>TRBV27|TRBJ2-3
ASSHPSGPSTDTQY
>TRBV2|TRBJ1-1
ASRADRNTEAF
>TRBV25-1|TRBJ2-1
ASTGLGRTNEQF
>TRBV29-1|TRBJ1-1
SVDRDTTEAF